This entry lists 23 T cell receptor beta chains sequenced from one sample in a study of T cells in localized non-small cell lung cancer. Clones were read by immunoSEQ multiplex PCR, and TCRdb kept only the in-frame ones, dropping some. The data show around 41,000 clones, 88% seen once. This material consisted of peripheral blood, taken before any cancer treatment. All receptors derive from an older female donor with stage I squamous cell lung carcinoma.

This chain uses TRBV7-2 with TRBJ2-5; D might be TRBD2 (6 bases). Trimming left V 5 bases short and J 4 bases short, with 14 bases between. The germline V gene encodes CDR1 SGHTA and CDR2 FQGNSA. This CDR3 is 14 amino acids long. The CDR3, as DNA: TGTGCCAGCAGCCCCCTCGGGAGAGCAGAGACCCAGTACTTC. It yields the protein CASSPLGRAETQYF. The entire variable domain, with the rest obtained from reference TRBV7-2 and TRBJ2-5, is as follows: GAGVSQSPSNKVTEKGKDVELRCDPISGHTALYWYRQSLGQGLEFLIYFQGNSAPDKSGLPSDRFSAERTGGSVSTLTIQRTQQEDSAVYLCASSPLGRAETQYFGPGTRLLVL.

The chain recombines TRBV5-6 with TRBJ2-2, with 8 bases that match TRBD2. The germline V gene has CDR1 SGHDT and CDR2 YYEEEE. Germline trimming cut 6 bases from V and 4 bases from J; bases unmatched to any gene: 8. This CDR3 is built from 15 residues. The CDR3 reads CASNLDSGSTGELFF. DNA for the CDR3: TGTGCCAGCAACCTGGACAGCGGGAGCACCGGGGAGCTGTTTTTT.

The chain has TRBV18 and TRBJ1-3, with 7 bases matching TRBD1. This CDR3 has 15 amino acids. The germline V gene has CDR1 KGHSH and CDR2 LQKENI. V lost 6 bases, J lost 2 bases, and 7 bases stayed unmatched. This CDR3 reads CASSPRTGTGNTIYF. The DNA of the CDR3 is TGTGCCAGCTCGCCTCGGACAGGTACTGGAAACACCATATATTTT.

J is TRBJ2-5 and V is TRBV27; 11 bases agree with TRBD2. V was pared by 9 bases and J by 1 base, with 7 bases of the junction left unmatched. The germline gives CDR1 MNHEY, CDR2 SMNVEV (reference sequence). The CDR3 covers 15 residues. In DNA form, the CDR3 reads TGTGCCAGTGGAGGACTAGCGGGCCTCCAAGAGACCCAGTACTTC. It specifies CASGGLAGLQETQYF.

The J gene is TRBJ2-1, the V gene TRBV11-2, with D possibly being TRBD1 or TRBD2 (5 bases each). The CDR3 runs 14 residues. Germline CDR1 reads SGHAT; CDR2 reads FQNNGV. Trimming shortened V by 6 bases and J by 9 bases, and 18 bases separated the two germline ends. The CDR3 protein is CASSPPGPRGEQFF. The CDR3 DNA reads as TGTGCCAGCAGTCCACCGGGACCGAGGGGTGAGCAGTTCTTC.

V usage is TRBV18 and J usage is TRBJ2-1; tentative D call: TRBD1 (5 bases). Germline V CDR1 and CDR2: KGHSH, LQKENI. V lost 4 bases, J lost 9 bases, and 10 bases lay in between. The CDR3 consists of 12 residues. In DNA, the CDR3 is TGTGCCAGCTCACGAAATCAGGGTGAGCAGTTCTTC. Translated, it gives CASSRNQGEQFF.

The genes are TRBV7-2 and TRBJ1-5; D perhaps matches TRBD1 (6 bases). This CDR3 is built from 14 residues. Deletions cut 7 bases from V and 4 bases from J, with 14 bases between. Germline loops: CDR1 SGHTA, CDR2 FQGNSA. Here the CDR3 reads CASTWLGGNQPQHF. The CDR3 coding sequence is TGTGCCAGCACCTGGTTAGGGGGTAATCAGCCCCAGCATTTT.

The chain recombines TRBV19 with TRBJ1-1; 7 bases align to TRBD1. V lost 4 bases to trimming and J lost 4 bases; unmatched junction nucleotides: 3. Germline CDR1 reads LNHDA; CDR2 reads SQIVND (reference sequence). The CDR3 has 13 amino acids. CDR3 sequence: CASSRTGATEAFF. DNA of the CDR3: TGTGCCAGTAGTAGGACAGGAGCCACTGAAGCTTTCTTT.

This clone came up once. The rearrangement uses TRBV11-3 and TRBJ2-1; 13 nucleotides align to TRBD2. Germline CDR1 reads SGHNT; CDR2 reads YENEEA. V was clipped by 6 bases and J by 9 bases; unmatched bases: 8. The CDR3 totals 15 residues. CDR3 sequence reads: CASRLLAGGLSEQFF. The CDR3 DNA reads TGTGCCAGCAGATTACTAGCGGGAGGGTTGAGTGAGCAGTTCTTC.

This sequence joins TRBV7-6 and TRBJ2-1; D gene ambiguous. This CDR3 is 15 amino acids long. Trimming removed 2 bases at V and 0 bases at J, with 8 bases between. Germline V gene data show CDR1 as SGHVS and CDR2 as FNYEAQ. CDR3 residues: CASSLRVSSYNEQFF. CDR3 coding DNA: TGTGCCAGCAGCTTAAGGGTGAGCTCCTACAATGAGCAGTTCTTC. The full variable domain, with the rest looked up from reference TRBV7-6 and TRBJ2-1, is GAGVSQSPRYKVTKRGQDVALRCDPISGHVSLYWYRQALGQGPEFLTYFNYEAQQDKSGLPNDRFSAERPEGSISTLTIQRTEQRDSAMYRCASSLRVSSYNEQFFGPGTRLTVL.

The V gene is TRBV27, the J gene TRBJ1-1, with unresolved D. The V end lost 6 bases, the J end lost 5 bases, and 13 bases lay between the germline ends. CDR1 and CDR2 from the germline V gene are MNHEY and SMNVEV (reference sequence). The length of the CDR3 is 13 residues. As DNA, the CDR3 is TGTGCCAGCAGCTGGAATTTTCGGACTGAAGCTTTCTTT. Protein sequence: CASSWNFRTEAFF.

The chain couples TRBV2 to TRBJ1-5, with TRBD1 matching 10 bases. After removal of 2 bases from V and 2 bases from J, the junction contained 6 bases not matched to a gene. The CDR3 is 17 residues long. CDR1 is SNHLY, CDR2 FYNNEI, per germline. CDR3 in amino acids: CASSEMGGTGGNQPQHF. The CDR3 DNA reads as TGTGCCAGCAGTGAAATGGGGGGGACAGGGGGCAATCAGCCCCAGCATTTT.

V usage is TRBV5-1 and J usage is TRBJ1-2; 8 positions match TRBD1. V lost 0 bases to trimming and J lost 5 bases; unmatched junction nucleotides: 3. The germline gives CDR1 SGHRS, CDR2 YFSETQ. This CDR3 has 14 residues. The CDR3 DNA reads TGCGCCAGCAGCTTGGGGACAGGGCCGTATGGCTACACCTTC. Its translation is CASSLGTGPYGYTF.

This clone is judged medium-sized. The V call is TRBV28, the J call TRBJ2-7; no reliable D call. The germline CDR1 and CDR2 sequences are MDHEN and SYDVKM. The CDR3 sequence is 13 residues long. Trimming shortened V by 5 bases and J by 6 bases, and 14 bases separated the two germline ends. As DNA, the CDR3 is TGTGCCAGCAGTCTACCCGAGAACGCCGAGCAGTACTTC. As protein: CASSLPENAEQYF. The variable domain in full, with the rest retrieved from reference TRBV28 and TRBJ2-7, is DVKVTQSSRYLVKRTGEKVFLECVQDMDHENMFWYRQDPGLGLRLIYFSYDVKMKEKGDIPEGYSVSREKKERFSLILESASTNQTSMYLCASSLPENAEQYFGPGTRLTVT.

The chain employs TRBV7-3 and TRBJ2-7, with TRBD2 matching 8 bases. The CDR3 loop spans 15 amino acids. Germline V gene sequence: CDR1 SGHTA, CDR2 FQGTGA. The V gene end was trimmed by 5 bases and the J gene end by 5 bases; junction bases not matched to a gene: 11. CDR3 in amino acids: CASSPLAGFVNEQYF. The CDR3 bases are TGTGCCAGCAGCCCCCTAGCGGGCTTTGTTAACGAGCAGTACTTC.

The rearrangement links TRBV4-2 to TRBJ1-3; D possibly corresponds to TRBD1 (5 bases). This CDR3 has 16 residues. CDR1 is LGHNA, CDR2 YNFKEQ, per germline. V was clipped by 4 bases and J by 4 bases, with 17 bases between them. CDR3 amino acids: CASSPRDRGSGNTIYF. CDR3 in DNA: TGTGCCAGCAGCCCTCGGGACCGAGGAAGCGGAAACACCATATATTTT.

This clone was seen once. The chain has TRBV2 and TRBJ1-3; D might be TRBD1 (5 bases). Germline CDR1 is SNHLY and CDR2 is FYNNEI. Trimming shortened V by 4 bases and J by 3 bases, and 16 bases separated the two germline ends. The CDR3 covers 16 residues. The CDR3 DNA reads as TGTGCCAGCAGTGGAGCCCAGCTGGGGGTTGGAAACACCATATATTTT. This codes for CASSGAQLGVGNTIYF.

This rearrangement joins TRBV4-3 to TRBJ2-1; no clear D gene. From germline, CDR1 is LGHNA and CDR2 YSLEER. This CDR3 has 13 residues. Trimming shortened V by 0 bases and J by 10 bases, and 10 bases separated the two germline ends. CDR3 loop: CASSQDHSREQFF. In DNA form, the CDR3 reads TGCGCCAGCAGCCAAGATCATTCGAGAGAGCAGTTCTTC.

The chain uses TRBV30 and TRBJ1-2, with 10 bases matching TRBD1. The CDR3 is 13 amino acids. The germline gives CDR1 GTSNPN, CDR2 SVGIG (reference sequence). J gave up 6 bases and V 6 bases, and 7 bases lay outside the gene matches. DNA for the CDR3: TGTGCCTGCCCGGGACAGGGGATGCATGGCTACACCTTC. This encodes CACPGQGMHGYTF.

This chain links TRBV10-3 with TRBJ2-1, with 7 bases fitting TRBD2. CDR3 length: 14 residues. CDR1 and CDR2 (germline): ENHRY, SYGVKD. The junction had 8 bases not matched to a gene; V was cut back by 4 bases and J by 8 bases. The CDR3 nucleotides read TGTGCCATCAGTGTTGGCGGGAGCGTCGATGAGCAGTTCTTC. Translation: CAISVGGSVDEQFF.

This clone was found once. The genes are TRBV6-6 and TRBJ2-5, with 12 bases fitting TRBD2. This CDR3 comprises 16 residues. Germline-derived CDR1 and CDR2 are MNHNY and SVGAGI (reference sequence). Unmatched junction bases numbered 5, after V lost 4 bases and J lost 2 bases. The CDR3 here is CASSWGTSGYQETQYF. The CDR3 nucleotides read TGTGCCAGCAGTTGGGGGACTAGCGGGTATCAAGAGACCCAGTACTTC.

The rearrangement joins TRBV9 to TRBJ2-1; TRBD2 matches 14 bases. V lost 2 bases and J lost 1; bases outside the gene matches: 11. Germline V gives CDR1 SGDLS, CDR2 YYNGEE. The CDR3 extends over 20 amino acids. CDR3 loop: CASSVGLAGGPGTSYNEQFF. In DNA, the CDR3 is TGTGCCAGCAGCGTTGGACTAGCGGGAGGCCCGGGTACATCCTACAATGAGCAGTTCTTC.

The rearrangement links TRBV19 to TRBJ1-3; tentatively, D is TRBD1 (6 bases). This CDR3 comprises 15 residues. V lost 6 bases to trimming and J lost 0 bases, with 12 bases between them. The germline V gene encodes CDR1 LNHDA and CDR2 SQIVND (reference sequence). CDR3 coding DNA: TGTGCCAGTAGAACTTGGGACAACTCTGGAAACACCATATATTTT. It yields the protein CASRTWDNSGNTIYF.